The TCR beta chain under discussion was sequenced for a study of post-analysis software for immune sequencing data. Study at large: Included among the disease courses, which were recorded for the cohort, were relapsing-remitting, secondary progressive and progressive-relapsing multiple sclerosis. Regarding the study as a whole: The study found TRBV5-6, TRBV5-1 and TRBV20-1 among a few TRBV segments more frequent in patients than controls. People with multiple sclerosis had a significantly lower normalized Chao1 diversity than controls did. Co-batched samples clustered tightly together by F measure.

A remark on this clonotype: What it recognizes is unknown.

Presence of unique molecular identifiers characterized the TCR beta cDNA libraries. There were about 0.85 to 10 million T cells, and about 540,000 cDNA molecules came from them. TCRdb re-derived calls from the PCR reads in MiXCR, one entry per CDR3 protein. The table has about 460,000 distinct CDR3 sequences, under 55% seen once. The germline V gene has CDR1 MNHNS and CDR2 SASEGT. V was pared by 8 bases and J by 0 bases, with 25 bases between. CDR3 size: 18 residues. The receptor comes from a girl aged 5 to 17 with multiple sclerosis. This chain joins TRBV6-1 and TRBJ1-1; perhaps TRBD1 as D (5 bases). The sequencing input was blood. The CDR3 DNA follows: TGTGCCAGCTACCCCATCGCAGGGACCGTTCTTATGAACACTGAAGCTTTCTTT. Protein sequence: CASYPIAGTVLMNTEAFF.